Sequencing of this T cell receptor (beta chain) was carried out in a study of CD8 T cells in Susac syndrome. This clonotype was observed a few times. RNA in amounts of roughly 0.5 to 1 ug was reverse transcribed with random hexamers. TCRdb called the immunoSEQ multiplex PCR reads again in MiXCR, with one record for every CDR3 protein. In the table there are 55,000 to 75,000 distinct CDR3 sequences, roughly 93% of which are singletons. The length of the CDR3 is 13 residues. CDR1 LNHDA and CDR2 SQIVND come from the germline V gene (reference sequence). With 4 bases removed from V and 5 bases from J, the gap between germline ends came to 11 bases.

The chain employs TRBV19 and TRBJ2-5, with a tentative D call TRBD1 (5 bases). The source material was CD4+ T cells from PBMCs. This TCR was sampled from a human donor with Susac syndrome. In DNA, the CDR3 is TGTGCCAGTAGTAACCCCCCAGGGGAGACCCAGTACTTC. This gives the protein CASSNPPGETQYF.